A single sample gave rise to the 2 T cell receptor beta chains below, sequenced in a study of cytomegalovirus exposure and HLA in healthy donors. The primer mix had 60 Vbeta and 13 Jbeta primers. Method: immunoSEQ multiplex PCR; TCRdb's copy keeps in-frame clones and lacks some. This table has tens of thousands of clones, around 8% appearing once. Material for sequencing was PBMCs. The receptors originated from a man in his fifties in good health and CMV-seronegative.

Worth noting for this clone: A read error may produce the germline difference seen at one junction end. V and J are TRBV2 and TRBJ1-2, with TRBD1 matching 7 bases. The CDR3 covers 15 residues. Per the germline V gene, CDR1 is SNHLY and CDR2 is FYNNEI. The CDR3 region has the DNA TGTGCCAGCAGGGAAGTCCACAGGGGTGCCTATGGCTACACCTTC. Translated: CASREVHRGAYGYTF.

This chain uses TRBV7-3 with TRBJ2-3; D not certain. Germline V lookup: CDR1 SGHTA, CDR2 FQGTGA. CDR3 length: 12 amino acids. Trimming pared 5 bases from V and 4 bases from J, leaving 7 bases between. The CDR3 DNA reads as TGTGCCAGCAGCCACGGGTCAGATACGCAGTATTTT. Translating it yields CASSHGSDTQYF.